Sequencing of this T cell receptor (beta chain) was carried out in a study of blood T cell repertoires in COVID-19. Overall study: The United States, Italy and Spain supplied acute and convalescent COVID-19 samples. PBMCs, B-cell-depleted T cells, or T cells were the source of the cDNA or gDNA that made up the material.

CDR1 and CDR2 (germline): SGHRS, YFSETQ. There are 14 residues in the CDR3. V lost 0 bases, J lost 5 bases, and 4 bases stayed unmatched. Authors' processing steps: Estimation of nucleated cell counts was performed using reference gene primer amplification. Assay: immunoSEQ multiplex PCR; the TCRdb copy retains only in-frame clones and omits some. V and J calls and clone size follow that table, whereas D and trimming were derived from the DNA. The table includes around 140,000 clones, roughly 88% detected once. Specimen: peripheral blood. This TCR derives from a man between 45 and 60 years old with acute or convalescent COVID-19. The chain couples TRBV5-1 to TRBJ1-1; TRBD1 matches at 7 bases. CDR3 nucleotide sequence: TGCGCCAGCAGCTTGGGGCAGGGGGTGACTGAAGCTTTCTTT. This codes for CASSLGQGVTEAFF.